This TCR beta chain originates from a study of cytomegalovirus exposure and HLA in healthy donors (dated by TCRdb to about 2017). A note on the overall study: According to a later analysis, one platform produced both the roughly 110 validation repertoires and the 730 or so repertoires of the first cohort. The aim of the study was to test whether cataloging public T cell receptors could identify signatures of past pathogen exposure. The study combined high-throughput TCR immunosequencing, statistical association of individual TCRs with disease status, and machine learning to predict cytomegalovirus infection status. Besides the first cohort of approximately 710 subjects, a separate validation cohort made up of 120 different subjects was used.

In regard to this clone: Its target antigen remains unknown. No quality values exist for individual bases; no much larger clone is one base distant.

Overall results and qualifications from the work: In vitro tests confirmed that a few of the cytomegalovirus-associated TCR beta chains recognize cytomegalovirus antigens. The classifier was reported to diagnose cytomegalovirus status with high specificity and sensitivity in both the original and validation cohorts. The validation cohort had no HLA typing available for a later analysis, so co-occurrence within that cohort was assessed over all 120 or so repertoires. Of the cluster scores, about 94% were above 0 in a later analysis, which found that TCRs clustered in the first cohort also tended to co-occur in the roughly 130 validation repertoires. In the study, some 160 TCR beta chains were listed as associated with cytomegalovirus. Most TCR sequences were observed very rarely across donors, whereas some public TCRs were present in many individuals. According to the authors, the approach could potentially be generalized to other disease states and immunological phenotypes.

The donors were included in the validation cohort of some 110 subjects, a group kept apart from the roughly 700-subject first cohort. Receptor libraries were prepared by the immunoSEQ multiplex PCR assay. Per the authors' processing: A statistical classification framework was built for diagnosing cytomegalovirus status from the catalog of TCR beta chain sequences. TCRdb stores this immuneACCESS table with in-frame sequences only. Part of the clones is absent; in the studies checked, under half of the shortfall reflects unresolved V genes, and no reason is known for the rest. The V and J calls and clone size were taken over from that table, and D and trimming were inferred from the DNA. The sample table holds roughly 120,000 clones, of which 88% were seen once. The ten largest make up 1.4% of the sample. Sequenced material: PBMCs. The clonotype was recovered from a woman aged 25 to 45 in good health and CMV-seropositive.

The DNA reads as follows: TGTGCCAGCAGCCCGGAGTTTCAAGAGACCCAGTACTTC. Its product reads: CASSPEFQETQYF. The sequence joins TRBV28 to TRBJ2-5; there is no confident call for the D gene. The germline V gene sets CDR1 to MDHEN and CDR2 to SYDVKM. The V and J ends are trimmed by 6 bases and 2 bases, leaving 10 bases between them. The CDR3 goes from the cysteine to the phenylalanine over 13 residues. The sequence is cut down to CDR3 DNA, 39 bases in frame from base 1.